A single sample is the source of the 28 T cell receptor beta chains below, sequenced in a study of a mutant IDH1 vaccine in newly diagnosed glioma. The antigens of these receptors remain unknown. Time point indicated: week 35, safety follow-up. Alongside topical imiquimod, each dose of vaccine comprised 300 ug of mutant IDH1 20-mer peptide. Data came from immunoSEQ multiplex PCR; TCRdb stores just in-frame clones and leaves some out. The table records about 60,000 clones, roughly nine tenths of them present only once. Sequenced material: PBMCs, taken from a glioma patient whose treatment included an IDH1 peptide vaccine. These receptor sequences come from a man in his forties or fifties with glioma.

The rearrangement links TRBV7-8 to TRBJ1-5; unclear D gene. Germline CDR1 and CDR2: SGHVS and FQNEAQ. V lost 4 bases and J 1 base, leaving 8 bases between the germline ends. The CDR3 length is 14 residues. This CDR3 reads CASSYATSNQPQHF. CDR3 DNA: TGTGCCAGCAGCTATGCAACGAGCAATCAGCCCCAGCATTTT.

J is TRBJ2-7 and V is TRBV27, with D unresolved. V was clipped by 2 bases and J by 2 bases, with 10 bases between them. This CDR3 region has 14 residues. The germline V gene encodes CDR1 MNHEY and CDR2 SMNVEV (reference sequence). Written as DNA, the CDR3 is TGTGCCAGCAGTTTACTTCTTGGAACCTACGAGCAGTACTTC. Its translation: CASSLLLGTYEQYF.

This clone came up once. The chain is built from TRBV19 and TRBJ2-4, with D tentatively TRBD1 (5 bases). V lost 7 bases and J 8 bases, leaving 9 bases between the germline ends. CDR3 length equals 11 residues. The germline V gene has CDR1 LNHDA and CDR2 SQIVND (reference sequence). CDR3 amino acids: CASIGAHIQYF. The CDR3 DNA reads TGTGCCAGTATAGGGGCACACATTCAGTACTTC. The full variable domain, completed using reference TRBV19 and TRBJ2-4, is DGGITQSPKYLFRKEGQNVTLSCEQNLNHDAMYWYRQDPGQGLRLIYYSQIVNDFQKGDIAEGYSVSREKKESFPLTVTSAQKNPTAFYLCASIGAHIQYFGAGTRLSVL.

The chain recombines TRBV10-1 with TRBJ2-7; D uncertain. Germline lookup yields CDR1 WNHNN and CDR2 SYGVQD (reference sequence). This CDR3 has 11 amino acids. V was pared by 4 bases and J by 5 bases, with 6 bases between. The CDR3 region has the DNA TGCGCCAGCAGTGCAGCCCACGAGCAGTACTTC. It is translated as CASSAAHEQYF.

V gene TRBV6-6 combines with J gene TRBJ2-1; D remains ambiguous. Trimming took off 0 bases at V and 5 bases at J, with 8 bases between the two ends. There are 14 residues in the CDR3. Germline CDR1 MNHNY, CDR2 SVGAGI (reference sequence). The CDR3 spells CASSYSFENNEQFF. CDR3 nucleotides: TGTGCCAGCAGTTACTCTTTTGAGAACAATGAGCAGTTCTTC.

The gene calls are TRBV27 and TRBJ2-3, with D perhaps assigned TRBD1 or TRBD2 (5 bases each). The CDR3 is 13 amino acids. Germline lookup yields CDR1 MNHEY and CDR2 SMNVEV (reference sequence). Trimming removed 5 bases at V and 7 bases at J, with 13 bases between. The chain's CDR3 is CASSLGDRHTQYF. CDR3 in DNA: TGTGCCAGCAGTCTTGGGGACCGTCATACGCAGTATTTT.

This clone has just a few counts. The chain carries TRBV5-6 and TRBJ2-7; D might be TRBD1 or TRBD2, each matching 5 bases. Trimming took 4 bases from V and 4 from J, leaving 18 bases between them. Germline-derived CDR1 and CDR2 are SGHDT and YYEEEE. CDR3 length equals 15 residues. The CDR3 DNA reads TGTGCCAGCAGCCTGCTCGGGGCGGGCCCTTACGAGCAGTACTTC. Protein: CASSLLGAGPYEQYF. The full variable domain, with the rest looked up from reference TRBV5-6 and TRBJ2-7, is DAGVTQSPTHLIKTRGQQVTLRCSPKSGHDTVSWYQQALGQGPQFIFQYYEEEERQRGNFPDRFSGHQFPNYSSELNVNALLLGDSALYLCASSLLGAGPYEQYFGPGTRLTVT.

The rearrangement joins TRBV5-1 to TRBJ2-7; D unclear. There are 15 residues in the CDR3. CDR1 and CDR2 from the germline V gene are SGHRS and YFSETQ. Trimming removed 5 bases at V and 2 bases at J, with 17 bases between. As DNA, the CDR3 is TGCGCCAGCAGGAAGCTTCTTGCCGAACCCTACGAGCAGTACTTC. Protein: CASRKLLAEPYEQYF.

This clone has only a few counts. The J gene is TRBJ1-4, the V gene TRBV2; the D gene is possibly TRBD1 (5 bases). V was trimmed by 6 bases and J by 4 bases, leaving 15 bases between them. Germline V gives CDR1 SNHLY, CDR2 FYNNEI. The CDR3 has 15 residues. The CDR3 nucleotides read TGTGCCAGCAGGCAGGGAGAATCCTTTAATGAAAAACTGTTTTTT. It is translated as CASRQGESFNEKLFF.

The chain combines TRBV6-1 with TRBJ1-1; possible D gene TRBD1, 6 bases. The germline CDR1 and CDR2 sequences are MNHNS and SASEGT. Trimming cost V 6 bases and J 4 bases, with 9 bases left between them. This CDR3 has 12 amino acids. The CDR3 DNA reads as TGTGCCAGCAGGAGGGGGGGCACTGAAGCTTTCTTT. It yields the protein CASRRGGTEAFF.

This chain links TRBV5-5 with TRBJ2-7, with a tentative D call TRBD2 (5 bases). The CDR3 consists of 14 residues. V gave up 1 base and J gave up 8 bases, with 16 bases separating them. The germline gives CDR1 SGHKS, CDR2 YYEKEE (reference sequence). The CDR3 DNA reads as TGTGCCAGCAGCTTGATAGTCTCTCCTAGCCAGCAGTACTTC. It is translated as CASSLIVSPSQQYF.

The chain combines TRBV2 with TRBJ1-2; D is possibly TRBD1 (6 bases). The germline V gene has CDR1 SNHLY and CDR2 FYNNEI. The CDR3 loop spans 11 amino acids. Trimming removed 7 bases from V and 8 bases from J, with 11 bases in between. This chain's CDR3 is CASKGGEGYTF. The DNA of the CDR3 is TGTGCCAGCAAGGGGGGGGAAGGCTACACCTTC.

The chain recombines TRBV18 with TRBJ1-5; D remains ambiguous. CDR1 KGHSH and CDR2 LQKENI come from the germline V gene. This CDR3 comprises 13 residues. Trimming stripped 4 bases from V and 7 bases from J, with 11 bases between. The CDR3 bases are TGTGCCAGCTCACGCCTTAGGGCGCAGCCCCAGCATTTT. Protein product: CASSRLRAQPQHF.

V and J are TRBV19 and TRBJ2-2; 8 bases are shared with TRBD2. The CDR3 has 14 residues. CDR1 LNHDA and CDR2 SQIVND come from the germline V gene (reference sequence). V gave up 7 bases and J gave up 6 bases; unmatched junction bases: 7. The CDR3 DNA reads as TGTGCCAGTATTACCAGCGGGAGAGCCGGGGAGCTGTTTTTT. Its protein is CASITSGRAGELFF.

The sample holds a few counts of this clone. The sample has other DNA sequences that encode this CDR3 too. The chain links TRBV6-6 to TRBJ2-3; D is undetermined. CDR1 and CDR2 from the germline V gene are MNHNY and SVGAGI (reference sequence). CDR3 size: 11 residues. Trimming took 4 bases from V and 5 from J, leaving 4 bases between them. This CDR3 reads CASSSGDTQYF. In DNA form, the CDR3 reads TGTGCCAGCAGTTCCGGAGATACGCAGTATTTT.

The chain has TRBV11-1 and TRBJ2-5, with unresolved D. This CDR3 comprises 13 residues. The V end was cut by 2 bases, the J end by 5 bases, with 9 bases between. The germline gives CDR1 SGHAT, CDR2 FQDESV (reference sequence). The CDR3 coding sequence is TGTGCCAGCAGCTTACCCGTGACGGAGACCCAGTACTTC. Its protein product is CASSLPVTETQYF.

This chain joins TRBV2 and TRBJ2-5, with D perhaps TRBD1 (5 bases). Germline V lookup: CDR1 SNHLY, CDR2 FYNNEI. The CDR3 has 14 amino acids. The V gene lost 4 bases and the J gene lost 2 bases, with 11 bases spanning the gap. CDR3 coding DNA: TGTGCCAGCAGTGTTTCTAGGGGTCAAGAGACCCAGTACTTC. It encodes CASSVSRGQETQYF.

The chain is built from TRBV15 and TRBJ1-1, with D possibly being TRBD1 (5 bases). This CDR3 is 12 amino acids long. Per germline, CDR1 LNHNV and CDR2 YYDKDF (reference sequence). The V end lost 2 bases, the J end lost 4 bases, and 5 bases lay between the germline ends. CDR3 sequence (DNA): TGTGCCACCAGCAGAAGGGGCACTGAAGCTTTCTTT. This encodes CATSRRGTEAFF.

This chain links TRBV7-6 with TRBJ1-2, with 8 positions matching TRBD1. This CDR3 region has 15 residues. Germline CDR1 is SGHVS and CDR2 is FNYEAQ. V lost 1 base, J lost 5 bases, and 6 bases stayed unmatched. CDR3 residues: CASSLGTGQVYGYTF. CDR3 DNA: TGTGCCAGCAGCTTAGGGACAGGGCAGGTGTATGGCTACACCTTC.

The chain combines TRBV5-1 with TRBJ2-7, with 9 bases matching TRBD1. V dropped 3 bases and J dropped 4; count of bases not matched to a gene: 5. The V gene's germline CDR1 is SGHRS and CDR2 YFSETQ. There are 14 residues in the CDR3. CDR3 DNA: TGCGCCAGCAGCTGGGGGGACAGGGCTTACGAGCAGTACTTC. Protein sequence: CASSWGDRAYEQYF.

This chain links TRBV2 with TRBJ2-5; 7 bases map to TRBD2. The J segment lost 5 bases and the V segment lost 11 bases, leaving 11 bases of the junction unmatched. Germline CDR1 is SNHLY and CDR2 is FYNNEI. This CDR3 has 13 amino acids. The CDR3 reads CAFGGEREETQYF. The CDR3 DNA is TGTGCCTTTGGGGGGGAAAGGGAGGAGACCCAGTACTTC.

The rearrangement uses TRBV10-3 and TRBJ2-2; no clear D gene. The V and J ends lost 6 bases and 1 base respectively, with 12 bases between them. The CDR3 consists of 15 residues. The V gene's germline CDR1 is ENHRY and CDR2 SYGVKD. The CDR3 region has the DNA TGTGCCATCAGACCGGCCCTAAGGAACACCGGGGAGCTGTTTTTT. Translated: CAIRPALRNTGELFF.

In nucleotides, the CDR3 is TGTGCCAGCAGCTTTGACAGGGACTCCTACAATGAGCAGTTCTTC. Its protein is CASSFDRDSYNEQFF. The gene calls are TRBV11-2 and TRBJ2-1; 7 bases agree with TRBD1. V lost 3 bases and J lost 0; bases outside the gene matches: 2. CDR1 and CDR2 (germline): SGHAT, FQNNGV. The CDR3 is made up of 15 amino acids. The entire variable domain, with the rest obtained from reference TRBV11-2 and TRBJ2-1, is as follows: EAGVAQSPRYKIIEKRQSVAFWCNPISGHATLYWYQQILGQGPKLLIQFQNNGVVDDSQLPKDRFSAERLKGVDSTLKIQPAKLEDSAVYLCASSFDRDSYNEQFFGPGTRLTVL.

The gene calls are TRBV29-1 and TRBJ2-1; 14 positions agree with TRBD2. V lost 4 bases and J lost 7; bases outside the gene matches: 12. CDR1 and CDR2 (germline): SQVTM, ANQGSEA. The CDR3 extends over 17 amino acids. CDR3 sequence (DNA): TGCAGCGTTGGGAATTTATGGACTAGCGGGAGGCAGAATGAGCAGTTCTTC. This translates into CSVGNLWTSGRQNEQFF.

The chain joins TRBV18 to TRBJ2-7; tentative D call: TRBD1 (6 bases). The CDR3 sequence is 16 residues long. CDR1 is KGHSH and CDR2 is LQKENI in the germline V gene. The V end lost 2 bases, the J end lost 5 bases, and 19 bases lay between the germline ends. CDR3: CASSPLGAQGFNEQYF. DNA for the CDR3: TGTGCCAGCTCACCATTGGGCGCACAGGGATTCAACGAGCAGTACTTC.

This clone was counted once. The genes are TRBV6-1 and TRBJ2-7; 8 bases are shared with TRBD2. This CDR3 has 15 amino acids. V lost 6 bases and J lost 0; bases outside the gene matches: 7. CDR1 is MNHNS and CDR2 is SASEGT in the germline V gene. This CDR3 reads CASRLSGISSYEQYF. The DNA for the CDR3 is TGTGCCAGCAGACTTAGCGGGATCAGCTCCTACGAGCAGTACTTC.

This chain links TRBV5-4 with TRBJ2-3; no definite D call. V was cut by 0 bases and J by 5 bases, with 4 bases left in between. The CDR3 is made up of 12 amino acids. Germline CDR1 reads SGHNT; CDR2 reads YYREEE (reference sequence). The CDR3 is CASSLEGDTQYF. The DNA of the CDR3 is TGTGCCAGCAGCTTGGAAGGAGATACGCAGTATTTT.

V usage is TRBV4-1 and J usage is TRBJ2-5; TRBD1 matches at 7 bases. The CDR3 is 18 amino acids. The V and J ends lost 0 bases and 4 bases, in that order; junction bases with no gene match: 14. CDR1 is MGHRA and CDR2 is YSYEKL in the germline V gene. The CDR3 loop reads CASSQDPLGNPGGETQYF. DNA of the CDR3: TGCGCCAGCAGCCAAGATCCCTTGGGAAACCCAGGGGGAGAGACCCAGTACTTC.